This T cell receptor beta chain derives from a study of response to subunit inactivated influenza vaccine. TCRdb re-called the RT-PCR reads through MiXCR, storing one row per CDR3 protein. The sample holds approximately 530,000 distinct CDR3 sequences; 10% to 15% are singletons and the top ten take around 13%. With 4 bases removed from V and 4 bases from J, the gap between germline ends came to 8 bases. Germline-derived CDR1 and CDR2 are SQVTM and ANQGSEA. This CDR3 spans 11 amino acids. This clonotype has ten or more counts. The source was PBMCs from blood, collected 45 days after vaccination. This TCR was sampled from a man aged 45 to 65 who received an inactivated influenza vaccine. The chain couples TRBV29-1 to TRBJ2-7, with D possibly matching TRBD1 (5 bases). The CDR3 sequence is CSVVTVYEQYF. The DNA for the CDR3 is TGCAGCGTTGTGACAGTATACGAGCAGTACTTC.